What follows are 3 T cell receptor beta chains derived from one specimen sequenced in a study of T cell responses to AZD1222 COVID-19 vaccine. Sequencing was performed with immunoSEQ multiplex PCR; in TCRdb, only in-frame clones are kept and a portion is missing. The repertoire has tens of thousands of clones, about nine tenths of them found once; the top ten carry around 5.8%. Sequences were derived from peripheral blood, sampled on day 0 of AZD1222 vaccination. Every receptor here comes from an adult in good health.

V is TRBV7-2 and J is TRBJ2-3; unclear D gene. Germline V gene sequence: CDR1 SGHTA, CDR2 FQGNSA. V lost 2 bases and J 2 bases, leaving 11 bases between the germline ends. This CDR3 comprises 15 residues. CDR3 loop: CASSLQSLTTDTQYF. The CDR3 nucleotides are TGTGCCAGCAGCTTACAGTCTCTCACCACAGATACGCAGTATTTT.

The chain combines TRBV2 with TRBJ1-1; TRBD1 is a possible D gene (5 bases). This CDR3 comprises 14 residues. V was cut by 6 bases and J by 2 bases, with 13 bases left in between. CDR1 is SNHLY, CDR2 FYNNEI, per germline. Here the CDR3 reads CASSFTQGNTEAFF. CDR3 nucleotide sequence: TGTGCCAGCAGCTTCACCCAGGGCAACACTGAAGCTTTCTTT.

V gene TRBV3-1 (or the pseudogene TRBV3-2) combines with J gene TRBJ1-2, with a tentative D call TRBD1 (6 bases). The CDR3 has 15 residues. The V end was cut by 3 bases, the J end by 2 bases, with 13 bases between. CDR1 and CDR2 from the germline V gene are LGHDT and YNNKEL (reference sequence). CDR3 protein: CASSQGSRGNYGYTF. CDR3 DNA sequence: TGTGCCAGCAGCCAGGGGTCGAGGGGGAACTATGGCTACACCTTC.